Shown below are 7 T cell receptor beta chains from a single sample sequenced in a study of neurological immune-mediated disorders. From the 5' RACE reads, TCRdb called clonotypes with MiXCR, one entry per CDR3 protein. In the table there are tens of thousands of distinct CDR3 sequences, about 25% of which are singletons. The source material was PBMCs. The receptors stem from a woman in her sixties or seventies in good health.

This clonotype has more than one count but fewer than ten. The chain employs TRBV20-1 and TRBJ2-1; possible D gene TRBD2, 6 bases. CDR1 and CDR2 (germline): DFQATT, SNEGSKA (reference sequence). Trimming took 7 bases from V and 8 from J, leaving 15 bases between them. The CDR3 is 12 residues long. The CDR3 here is CSGRGRADEQFF. In nucleotides, the CDR3 is TGCAGTGGGCGGGGACGAGCGGATGAGCAGTTCTTC.

This clonotype appeared a single time. V and J are TRBV4-2 and TRBJ2-5; weak D call: TRBD2 (9 bases). The CDR3 has 17 amino acids. The V gene lost 4 bases and the J gene lost 5 bases, with 23 bases spanning the gap. Germline V CDR1 and CDR2: LGHNA, YNFKEQ. CDR3 region: CASSPHSSGTGDETQYF. Written as DNA, the CDR3 is TGTGCCAGCAGCCCCCATTCTAGCGGGACAGGAGACGAGACCCAGTACTTC.

This clonotype was found a few times. This rearrangement joins TRBV15 to TRBJ2-3; D call uncertain. Per germline, CDR1 LNHNV and CDR2 YYDKDF (reference sequence). CDR3 length: 12 residues. V was cut by 8 bases and J by 4 bases, with 10 bases left in between. In DNA, the CDR3 is TGTGCCACCGGGCTCAATGCAGATACGCAGTATTTT. Protein sequence: CATGLNADTQYF.

The sample holds many counts of this clonotype. The CDR3 nucleotides are TGCGCCAGCAGCTTTAATACTGCGGGGGACACTGAAGCTTTCTTT. This gives the protein CASSFNTAGDTEAFF. The chain has TRBV5-1 and TRBJ1-1, with D maybe TRBD1 (5 bases). CDR1 and CDR2 from the germline V gene are SGHRS and YFSETQ. The CDR3 spans 15 residues. V was shortened by 2 bases and J by 3 bases, with 14 bases between the two germline ends. Combining the CDR3 with reference TRBV5-1 and TRBJ1-1 gives the whole variable domain KAGVTQTPRYLIKTRGQQVTLSCSPISGHRSVSWYQQTPGQGLQFLFEYFSETQRNKGNFPGRFSGRQFSNSRSEMNVSTLELGDSALYLCASSFNTAGDTEAFFGQGTRLTVV.

On this clonotype: A single base separates this from a much larger clone, so it may be a read error. This chain connects TRBV28 to TRBJ2-5; D is undetermined. Between the trimmed V and J ends, which lost 1 base and 5 bases, there was a span of 11 bases. Per germline, CDR1 MDHEN and CDR2 SYDVKM. The CDR3 extends over 14 amino acids. The DNA of the CDR3 is TGTGCCAGCAGTTTATTTCATGGTCTCGAGACCCAGTACTTC. Translating gives CASSLFHGLETQYF.

Many counts were recorded for this clonotype. The rearrangement joins TRBV7-6 to TRBJ2-3; possible D gene TRBD2, 6 bases. Trimming cost V 1 base and J 3 bases, with 8 bases left between them. The CDR3 loop spans 14 amino acids. Germline values: CDR1 SGHVS, CDR2 FNYEAQ. The DNA of the CDR3 is TGTGCCAGCAGCTTAGTCAGCGGGACAGATACGCAGTATTTT. Translated, it gives CASSLVSGTDTQYF.

This clonotype was seen a handful of times. The chain has TRBV3-1 and TRBJ1-1; D is perhaps TRBD1 (5 bases). The ends were cut back, 0 bases at V and 1 base at J, with 12 bases in the middle. The germline gives CDR1 LGHDT, CDR2 YNNKEL (reference sequence). The CDR3 runs 16 residues. The CDR3 sequence: CASSQDGAVPNTEAFF. CDR3 DNA: TGTGCCAGCAGCCAAGATGGGGCAGTGCCGAACACTGAAGCTTTCTTT.